Presented here are 10 T cell receptor beta chains from one specimen sequenced in a study of blood T cell repertoires in COVID-19. Libraries were prepared by immunoSEQ multiplex PCR; TCRdb keeps only in-frame clonotypes and omits some of them. The repertoire consists of 40,000 to 50,000 clones, with 80% to 90% occurring once and the leading ten covering about 15%. Sample: peripheral blood. Source of these receptors: a human donor in a cohort sampled during active COVID-19. The donor label of this sample is uncertain.

The chain employs TRBV6-1 and TRBJ2-7; 9 positions agree with TRBD1. This CDR3 is built from 16 residues. Germline trimming cut 2 bases from V and 2 bases from J; bases unmatched to any gene: 7. The germline CDR1 and CDR2 sequences are MNHNS and SASEGT. CDR3 nucleotides: TGTGCCAGCAGTGAAAAAGGACAGGGGCCGACCTACGAGCAGTACTTC. Amino acid sequence: CASSEKGQGPTYEQYF.

The chain links TRBV6-5 to TRBJ1-5; 7 nucleotides match TRBD1. V lost 0 bases and J lost 2; bases outside the gene matches: 1. Germline CDR1 is MNHEY and CDR2 is SVGAGI. The CDR3 totals 15 residues. DNA for the CDR3: TGTGCCAGCAGTTACTCGGGGACAGGCAATCAGCCCCAGCATTTT. Translation gives CASSYSGTGNQPQHF.

J is TRBJ2-5 and V is TRBV19; 8 positions agree with TRBD1. In germline, CDR1 is LNHDA, CDR2 SQIVND (reference sequence). With V trimmed by 6 bases and J by 2 bases, 5 bases remained unmatched. The CDR3 is 14 residues long. The CDR3 is CASRSQGGQETQYF. The CDR3 region has the DNA TGTGCCAGTAGGTCACAGGGGGGTCAAGAGACCCAGTACTTC. Full variable domain (missing parts from reference TRBV19 and TRBJ2-5): DGGITQSPKYLFRKEGQNVTLSCEQNLNHDAMYWYRQDPGQGLRLIYYSQIVNDFQKGDIAEGYSVSREKKESFPLTVTSAQKNPTAFYLCASRSQGGQETQYFGPGTRLLVL.

J is TRBJ1-5 and V is TRBV6-2 or TRBV6-3, with 9 bases fitting TRBD1. V dropped 3 bases and J dropped 2; count of bases not matched to a gene: 5. This CDR3 has 16 residues. Germline CDR1 reads MNHEY; CDR2 reads SVGEGT. CDR3 protein: CASSYRDRAGNQPQHF. The DNA of the CDR3 is TGTGCCAGCAGTTATCGGGACAGGGCGGGCAATCAGCCCCAGCATTTT.

The chain has TRBV6-6 and TRBJ1-5, with 8 positions matching TRBD1. This CDR3 has 16 residues. Trimming at V came to 2 bases and at J to 1 base, leaving 4 bases not matched to a gene. CDR1 and CDR2 from the germline V gene are MNHNY and SVGAGI (reference sequence). This chain's CDR3 is CASSYEQGASNQPQHF. CDR3 nucleotides: TGTGCCAGCAGTTACGAGCAGGGGGCAAGCAATCAGCCCCAGCATTTT.

This clone was seen just once. The chain recombines TRBV7-9 with TRBJ2-1, with 9 bases fitting TRBD2. This CDR3 is 15 amino acids long. Germline lookup yields CDR1 SEHNR and CDR2 FQNEAQ (reference sequence). V was clipped by 4 bases and J by 8 bases; unmatched bases: 9. This chain's CDR3 is CASSSERGVGDEQFF. DNA for the CDR3: TGTGCCAGCAGCTCAGAGCGGGGGGTAGGGGATGAGCAGTTCTTC.

The J gene is TRBJ1-6, the V gene TRBV7-9; 7 bases agree with TRBD1. Germline CDR1 and CDR2: SEHNR and FQNEAQ (reference sequence). The CDR3 contains 14 residues. V shed 11 bases, J shed 10 bases, and the junction held 14 bases outside the gene matches. The CDR3 DNA is TGTGCCGGAGAACCGGGACAGAACAACTCACCCCTCCACTTT. This gives the protein CAGEPGQNNSPLHF.

This rearrangement joins TRBV5-4 to TRBJ2-5; TRBD2 matches at 7 bases. V lost 4 bases and J lost 3; bases outside the gene matches: 12. CDR3 size: 16 residues. Germline V lookup: CDR1 SGHNT, CDR2 YYREEE (reference sequence). CDR3 nucleotide sequence: TGTGCCAGCAGCCCCGGGGAGGGGCCTCCTGAAGAGACCCAGTACTTC. This translates into CASSPGEGPPEETQYF. Full variable domain (missing parts from reference TRBV5-4 and TRBJ2-5): ETGVTQSPTHLIKTRGQQVTLRCSSQSGHNTVSWYQQALGQGPQFIFQYYREEENGRGNFPPRFSGLQFPNYSSELNVNALELDDSALYLCASSPGEGPPEETQYFGPGTRLLVL.

The chain employs TRBV5-6 and TRBJ1-2; 10 nucleotides match TRBD1. Germline loops: CDR1 SGHDT, CDR2 YYEEEE. J lost 0 bases, V lost 2 bases, and 4 bases had no gene match. This CDR3 is 16 amino acids long. Here the CDR3 reads CASSFRQGAPNYGYTF. The DNA for the CDR3 is TGTGCCAGCAGCTTTCGACAGGGGGCACCTAACTATGGCTACACCTTC.

The rearrangement links TRBV3-1 (or the pseudogene TRBV3-2) to TRBJ1-2; D is uncertain. Germline CDR1 and CDR2: LGHDT and YNNKEL (reference sequence). The CDR3 runs 13 residues. Trimming shortened V by 1 base and J by 4 bases, and 7 bases separated the two germline ends. CDR3: CASSQGRTYGYTF. CDR3 nucleotide sequence: TGTGCCAGCAGCCAAGGCAGAACCTATGGCTACACCTTC.